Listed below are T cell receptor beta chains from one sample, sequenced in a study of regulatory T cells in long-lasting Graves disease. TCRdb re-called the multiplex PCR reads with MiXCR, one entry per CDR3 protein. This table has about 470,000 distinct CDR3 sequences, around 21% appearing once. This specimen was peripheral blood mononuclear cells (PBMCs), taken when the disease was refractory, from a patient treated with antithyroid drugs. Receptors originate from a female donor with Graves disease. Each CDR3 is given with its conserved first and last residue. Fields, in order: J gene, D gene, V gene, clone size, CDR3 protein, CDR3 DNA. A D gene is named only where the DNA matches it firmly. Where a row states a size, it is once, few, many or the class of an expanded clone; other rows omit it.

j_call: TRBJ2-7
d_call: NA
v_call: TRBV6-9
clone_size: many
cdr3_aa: CASSYAMDRNYEQYF
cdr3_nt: TGTGCCAGCAGTTATGCCATGGACAGAAACTACGAGCAGTACTTC

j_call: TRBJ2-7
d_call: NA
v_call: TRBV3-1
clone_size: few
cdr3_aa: CASSQDHGTHYEQYF
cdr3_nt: TGTGCCAGCAGCCAAGATCACGGGACCCACTACGAGCAGTACTTC

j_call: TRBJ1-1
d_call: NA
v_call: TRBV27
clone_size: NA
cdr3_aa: CASSGLNAEAFF
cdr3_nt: TGTGCCAGCAGTGGTCTTAACGCTGAAGCTTTCTTT

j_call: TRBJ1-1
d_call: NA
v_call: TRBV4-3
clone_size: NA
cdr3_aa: CASSQDLAWLNTEAFF
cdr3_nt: TGCGCCAGCAGCCAAGATCTGGCTTGGTTGAACACTGAAGCTTTCTTT

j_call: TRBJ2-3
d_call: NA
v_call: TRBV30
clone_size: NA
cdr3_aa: CAWKLAGGTDTQYF
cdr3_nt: TGTGCCTGGAAACTAGCTGGGGGGACAGATACGCAGTATTTT

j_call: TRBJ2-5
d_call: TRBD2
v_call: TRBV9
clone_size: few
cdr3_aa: CASSPWTSGQETQYF
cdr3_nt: TGTGCCAGCAGCCCCTGGACTAGCGGACAAGAGACCCAGTACTTC

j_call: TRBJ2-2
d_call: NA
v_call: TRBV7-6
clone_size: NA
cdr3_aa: CASSLGGMDTGELFF
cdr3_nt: TGTGCCAGCAGCTTAGGAGGAATGGACACCGGGGAGCTGTTTTTT

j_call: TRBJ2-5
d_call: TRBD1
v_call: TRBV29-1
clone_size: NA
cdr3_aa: CSVNTRQGRAETQYF
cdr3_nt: TGCAGCGTTAATACGAGACAGGGAAGGGCAGAGACCCAGTACTTC

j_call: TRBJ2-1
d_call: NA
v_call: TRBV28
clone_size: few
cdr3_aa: CASSLPAGQGSSYNEQFF
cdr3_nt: TGTGCCAGCAGTCTACCGGCCGGGCAGGGGAGCTCCTACAATGAGCAGTTCTTC

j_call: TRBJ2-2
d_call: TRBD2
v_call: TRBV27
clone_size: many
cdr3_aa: CASRLAGGNTGELFF
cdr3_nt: TGTGCCAGCAGACTAGCGGGAGGGAACACCGGGGAGCTGTTTTTT

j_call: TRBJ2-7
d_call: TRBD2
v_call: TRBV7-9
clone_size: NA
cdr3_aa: CASSLVVRRSGLAGVYEQYF
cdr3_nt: TGTGCCAGCAGCTTAGTGGTTCGTAGATCGGGACTAGCGGGCGTCTACGAGCAGTACTTC

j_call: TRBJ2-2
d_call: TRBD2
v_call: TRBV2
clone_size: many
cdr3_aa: CASSGGLATGELFF
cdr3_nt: TGTGCCAGCAGTGGGGGACTAGCGACCGGGGAGCTGTTTTTT

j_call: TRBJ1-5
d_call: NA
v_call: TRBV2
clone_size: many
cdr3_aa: CASSLVPDPNQPQHF
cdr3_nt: TGTGCCAGCAGCCTCGTCCCGGACCCCAATCAGCCCCAGCATTTT

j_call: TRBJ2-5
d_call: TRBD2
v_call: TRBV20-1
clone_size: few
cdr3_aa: CSAAGLAEETQYF
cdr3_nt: TGCAGTGCTGCAGGACTAGCGGAAGAGACCCAGTACTTC

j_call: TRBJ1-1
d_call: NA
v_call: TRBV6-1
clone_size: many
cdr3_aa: CASSEEVEAFF
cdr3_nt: TGTGCCAGCAGTGAAGAAGTTGAAGCTTTCTTT

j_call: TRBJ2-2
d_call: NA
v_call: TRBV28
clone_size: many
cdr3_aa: CASRNRLAHTGELFF
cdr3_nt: TGTGCCAGCAGAAATCGCCTAGCCCACACCGGGGAGCTGTTTTTT

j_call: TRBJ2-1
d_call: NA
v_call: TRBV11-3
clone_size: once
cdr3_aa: CASSPRGELRNEQFF
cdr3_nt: TGTGCCAGCAGCCCCAGGGGGGAATTGAGAAATGAGCAGTTCTTC

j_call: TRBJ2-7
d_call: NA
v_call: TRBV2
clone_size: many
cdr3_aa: CASFTTAPGVYEQYF
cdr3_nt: TGTGCCAGCTTTACTACAGCCCCGGGGGTCTACGAGCAGTACTTC

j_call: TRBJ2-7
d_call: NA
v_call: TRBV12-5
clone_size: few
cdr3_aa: CASGLDPTEQYF
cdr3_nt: TGTGCTAGTGGTTTGGACCCCACCGAGCAGTACTTC

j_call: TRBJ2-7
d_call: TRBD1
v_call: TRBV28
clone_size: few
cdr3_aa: CASSFYDRDEQYF
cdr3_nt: TGTGCCAGCAGTTTCTACGACAGGGACGAGCAGTACTTC

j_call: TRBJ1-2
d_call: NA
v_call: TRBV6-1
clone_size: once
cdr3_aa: CASSNQTSMYLCASSSPLGF
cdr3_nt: NA

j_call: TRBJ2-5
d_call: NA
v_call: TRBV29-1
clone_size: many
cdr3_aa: CSVEETRPRIGTQYF
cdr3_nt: TGCAGCGTTGAAGAGACTAGACCAAGAATTGGGACCCAGTACTTC

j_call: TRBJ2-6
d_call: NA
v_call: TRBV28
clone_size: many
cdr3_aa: CASSPHGAYSGANVLTF
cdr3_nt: TGTGCCAGCAGTCCGCACGGTGCTTACTCTGGGGCCAACGTCCTGACTTTC

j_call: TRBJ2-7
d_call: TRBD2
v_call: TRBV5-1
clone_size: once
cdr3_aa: CASSSTASGSYEQYF
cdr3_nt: TGCGCCAGCAGCTCCACGGCTAGCGGCTCCTACGAGCAGTACTTC

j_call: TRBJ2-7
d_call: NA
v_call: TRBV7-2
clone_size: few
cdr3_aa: CASSLNTGYEQYF
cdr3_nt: TGTGCCAGCAGCTTAAACACAGGGTACGAGCAGTACTTC

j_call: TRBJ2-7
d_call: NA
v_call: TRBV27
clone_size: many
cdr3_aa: CASSFGPEYEQYF
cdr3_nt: TGTGCCAGCAGTTTTGGACCAGAGTACGAGCAGTACTTC

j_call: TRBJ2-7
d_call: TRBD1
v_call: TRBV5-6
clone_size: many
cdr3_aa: CASSFRDSYEQYF
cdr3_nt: TGTGCCAGCAGCTTCCGGGACAGCTACGAGCAGTACTTC

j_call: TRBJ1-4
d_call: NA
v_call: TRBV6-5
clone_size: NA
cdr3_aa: CASSYFDGNEKLFF
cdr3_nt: TGTGCCAGCAGTTATTTCGACGGGAATGAAAAACTGTTTTTT

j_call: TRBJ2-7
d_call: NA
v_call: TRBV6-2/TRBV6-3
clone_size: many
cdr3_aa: CASIQGPHYEQYF
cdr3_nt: TGTGCCAGCATCCAGGGTCCACACTACGAGCAGTACTTC

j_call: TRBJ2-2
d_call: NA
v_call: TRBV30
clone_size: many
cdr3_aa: CAWSVFTGELFF
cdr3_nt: TGTGCCTGGAGTGTATTCACCGGGGAGCTGTTTTTT

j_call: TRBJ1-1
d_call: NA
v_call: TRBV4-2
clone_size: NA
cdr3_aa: CASSQDGSNEAFF
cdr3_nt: TGTGCCAGCAGCCAAGATGGGTCTAATGAAGCTTTCTTT

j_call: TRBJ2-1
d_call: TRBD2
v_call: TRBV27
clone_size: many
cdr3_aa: CASSFVGLANNEQFF
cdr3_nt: TGTGCCAGCAGTTTTGTGGGACTAGCTAACAATGAGCAGTTCTTC

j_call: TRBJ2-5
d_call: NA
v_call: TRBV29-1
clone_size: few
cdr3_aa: CSVVPRETQYF
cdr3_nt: TGCAGCGTTGTGCCCCGGGAGACCCAGTACTTC

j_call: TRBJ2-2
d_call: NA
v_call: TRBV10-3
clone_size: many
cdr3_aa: CATSPGLGPNTGELFF
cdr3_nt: TGTGCCACGTCCCCCGGTTTGGGACCGAACACCGGGGAGCTGTTTTTT

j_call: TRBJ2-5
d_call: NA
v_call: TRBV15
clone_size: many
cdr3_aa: CATSRGGTTQETQYF
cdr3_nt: TGTGCCACCAGCAGAGGGGGAACAACCCAAGAGACCCAGTACTTC

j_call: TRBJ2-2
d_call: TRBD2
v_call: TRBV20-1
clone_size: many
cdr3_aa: CSARETGGNTGELFF
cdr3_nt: TGCAGTGCTAGAGAGACGGGAGGGAACACCGGGGAGCTGTTTTTT

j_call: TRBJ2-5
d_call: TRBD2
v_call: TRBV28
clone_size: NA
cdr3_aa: CASSLLAGGPKTQYF
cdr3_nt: TGTGCCAGCAGTTTACTAGCGGGAGGGCCGAAGACCCAGTACTTC

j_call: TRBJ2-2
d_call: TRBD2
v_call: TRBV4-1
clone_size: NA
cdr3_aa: CASSRTSVDTGELFF
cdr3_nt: TGCGCCAGCAGCCGGACTAGCGTCGACACCGGGGAGCTGTTTTTT

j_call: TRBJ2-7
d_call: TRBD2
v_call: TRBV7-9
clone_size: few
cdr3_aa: CASSSTSGRAKSTYEQYF
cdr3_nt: TGTGCCAGCAGTTCCACTAGCGGGAGGGCCAAGAGTACCTACGAGCAGTACTTC

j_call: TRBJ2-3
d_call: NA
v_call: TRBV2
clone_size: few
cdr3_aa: CASSEAQGLTTDTQYF
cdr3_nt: TGTGCCAGCAGTGAAGCTCAGGGGTTGACAACAGATACGCAGTATTTT

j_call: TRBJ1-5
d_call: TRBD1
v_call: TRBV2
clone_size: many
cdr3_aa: CASSERGQGRNQPQHF
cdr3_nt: TGTGCCAGCAGTGAACGTGGACAGGGGCGCAATCAGCCCCAGCATTTT

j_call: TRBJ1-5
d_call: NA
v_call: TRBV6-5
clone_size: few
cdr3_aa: CASSYFREGQPQHF
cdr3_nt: TGTGCCAGCAGTTACTTCAGGGAAGGTCAGCCCCAGCATTTT

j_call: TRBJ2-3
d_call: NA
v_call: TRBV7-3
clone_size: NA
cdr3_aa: CASSYGLRNTDTQYF
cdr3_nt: TGTGCCAGCAGCTACGGACTCCGCAACACAGATACGCAGTATTTT

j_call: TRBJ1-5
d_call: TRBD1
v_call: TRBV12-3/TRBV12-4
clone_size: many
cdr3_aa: CASGVHSGTVNQPQHF
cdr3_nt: TGTGCCAGCGGGGTCCATAGCGGGACAGTGAATCAGCCCCAGCATTTT

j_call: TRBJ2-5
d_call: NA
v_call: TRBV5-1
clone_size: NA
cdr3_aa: CASSRDSSTQYF
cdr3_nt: TGCGCCAGCAGCCGGGACTCCTCGACCCAGTACTTC